Each of the 9 T cell receptor beta chains below was sequenced from the same sample in a study of cytomegalovirus exposure and HLA in healthy donors. It was with 60 Vbeta and 13 Jbeta primers that the PCR ran. Repertoires were generated with immunoSEQ multiplex PCR, while TCRdb's copy carries only in-frame clones and drops some. Found here are roughly 190,000 clones, roughly 80% of them singletons; the top ten hold around 2.6%. Specimen: PBMCs. The receptors shown here come from a female donor in good health and CMV-seronegative.

The rearrangement uses TRBV6-5 and TRBJ1-2; 8 nucleotides match TRBD1. V was clipped by 0 bases and J by 8 bases; unmatched bases: 8. Per germline, CDR1 MNHEY and CDR2 SVGAGI. This CDR3 spans 15 amino acids. CDR3: CASSYSRTGFKGYTF. The CDR3 DNA sequence: TGTGCCAGCAGTTACTCCAGGACAGGGTTCAAAGGCTACACCTTC.

This clone was observed a handful of times. The chain recombines TRBV19 with TRBJ1-2; D perhaps matches TRBD1 (5 bases). Trimming cost V 6 bases and J 5 bases, with 13 bases left between them. Germline CDR1 and CDR2: LNHDA and SQIVND (reference sequence). The CDR3 totals 13 residues. The CDR3 reads CASSTDRSYGYTF. The CDR3 DNA is TGTGCCAGTAGCACTGACAGATCATATGGCTACACCTTC.

V gene TRBV7-2 combines with J gene TRBJ2-3; D is ambiguous. V was trimmed by 2 bases and J by 6 bases, leaving 6 bases between them. The CDR3 runs 12 residues. From germline, CDR1 is SGHTA and CDR2 FQGNSA. The CDR3 DNA reads TGTGCCAGCAGCTTATCTGTCGATACGCAGTATTTT. This sequence encodes CASSLSVDTQYF.

The chain couples TRBV5-8 to TRBJ1-5, with D uncertain. The CDR3 sequence is 13 residues long. Germline V gives CDR1 SGHTS, CDR2 YDEGEE. V lost 1 base and J 5 bases, leaving 7 bases between the germline ends. CDR3 in amino acids: CASSLRRDQPQHF. CDR3 DNA: TGTGCCAGCAGCTTGCGGCGGGATCAGCCCCAGCATTTT.

The V and J genes are TRBV7-9 and TRBJ1-3; no reliable D call. Per germline, CDR1 SEHNR and CDR2 FQNEAQ (reference sequence). The CDR3 is made up of 13 amino acids. Trimming took off 5 bases at V and 3 bases at J, with 8 bases between the two ends. The CDR3 loop reads CASSASLGNTIYF. The CDR3 bases are TGTGCCAGCAGCGCGAGCCTTGGAAACACCATATATTTT.

In nucleotides, the CDR3 is TGTGCCAGCAGCCCACGCCAGGGGAAGATCTTCGGCTATGGCTACACCTTC. Its protein product is CASSPRQGKIFGYGYTF. The chain has TRBV28 and TRBJ1-2; maybe TRBD1 (6 bases). The CDR3 is made up of 17 amino acids. The germline CDR1 and CDR2 sequences are MDHEN and SYDVKM. V was shortened by 6 bases and J by 4 bases, with 24 bases between the two germline ends.

The chain joins TRBV28 to TRBJ2-7; no clear D gene. From germline, CDR1 is MDHEN and CDR2 SYDVKM. Trimming cost V 5 bases and J 4 bases, with 18 bases left between them. The CDR3 runs to 15 residues. CDR3 in DNA: TGTGCCAGCAGTCCCCAGAGTCACGTCGGGTACGAGCAGTACTTC. Translating gives CASSPQSHVGYEQYF.

V and J are TRBV7-6 and TRBJ2-7; 8 bases map to TRBD1. V trimming: 4 bases; J trimming: 2 bases; junction bases outside the gene matches: 4. This CDR3 has 14 amino acids. Germline CDR1 SGHVS, CDR2 FNYEAQ. The CDR3 reads CASSSGQGPYEQYF. The CDR3 nucleotides are TGTGCCAGCAGCTCCGGACAGGGCCCCTACGAGCAGTACTTC.

This clone was seen only a few times. The genes are TRBV5-4 and TRBJ2-2; no definite D call. Trimming took off 4 bases at V and 4 bases at J, with 5 bases between the two ends. The CDR3 is 12 amino acids. Germline assignment: CDR1 SGHNT and CDR2 YYREEE (reference sequence). The CDR3 DNA is TGTGCCAGCAGCCACAGCACCGGGGAGCTGTTTTTT. Its protein is CASSHSTGELFF.